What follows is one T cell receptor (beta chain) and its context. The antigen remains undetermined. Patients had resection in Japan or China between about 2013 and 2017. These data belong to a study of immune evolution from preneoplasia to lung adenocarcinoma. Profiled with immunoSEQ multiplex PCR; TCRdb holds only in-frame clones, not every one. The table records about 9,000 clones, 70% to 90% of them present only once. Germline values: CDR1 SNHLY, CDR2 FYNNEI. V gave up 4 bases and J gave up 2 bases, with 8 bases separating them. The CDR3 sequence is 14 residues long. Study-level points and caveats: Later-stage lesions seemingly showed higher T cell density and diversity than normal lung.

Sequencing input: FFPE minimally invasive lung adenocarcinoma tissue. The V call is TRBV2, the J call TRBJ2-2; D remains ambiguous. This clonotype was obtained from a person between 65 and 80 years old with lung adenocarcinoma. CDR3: CASSGAPNTGELFF. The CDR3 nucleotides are TGTGCCAGCAGTGGGGCCCCCAACACCGGGGAGCTGTTTTTT.